The 17 T cell receptor beta chains in this list originate from one sample, sequenced in a study of blood T cell repertoires in COVID-19 (dated by TCRdb to about 2020). The method was the immunoSEQ multiplex PCR assay. In TCRdb, the immuneACCESS table is reduced to in-frame sequences with V and J assigned. These tables do not hold every clone; where another copy was compared, an unresolved V gene accounts for under half, and the others remain unexplained. This sample has just under 65,000 clones in its table, and approximately 80% of those were observed once. The ten largest clones take up around 14% of the sample. Sequenced material: peripheral blood. The receptors come from a man in his sixties with COVID-19, enrolled during active disease.

This chain connects TRBV5-1 to TRBJ2-1, with D possibly TRBD2 on 5 matching bases. CDR3 size: 16 residues. V lost 4 bases, J lost 8 bases, and 22 bases lay in between. The germline CDR1 and CDR2 sequences are SGHRS and YFSETQ. The CDR3 nucleotides read TGCGCCAGCAGCCGCGCCACCGGGTGGCGGGCCGATGAGCAGTTCTTC. Its protein product is CASSRATGWRADEQFF. Using reference TRBV5-1 and TRBJ2-1 for the parts outside the CDR3, the full variable domain is KAGVTQTPRYLIKTRGQQVTLSCSPISGHRSVSWYQQTPGQGLQFLFEYFSETQRNKGNFPGRFSGRQFSNSRSEMNVSTLELGDSALYLCASSRATGWRADEQFFGPGTRLTVL.

CDR3 nucleotide sequence: TGTGCCAGTAGTATAGGTTACGCGGGGGGCTTCTACGAGCAGTACTTC. Amino acid sequence: CASSIGYAGGFYEQYF. The rearrangement joins TRBV19 to TRBJ2-7; 8 positions agree with TRBD2. Trimming at V came to 1 base and at J to 3 bases, leaving 8 bases not matched to a gene. CDR3 length: 16 amino acids. Germline V gene data show CDR1 as LNHDA and CDR2 as SQIVND (reference sequence).

The chain uses TRBV3-1 (or the pseudogene TRBV3-2) and TRBJ2-7, with 11 bases identical to TRBD2. The CDR3 contains 15 residues. Trimming cost V 3 bases and J 3 bases; bases outside gene matches: 4. Germline CDR1 reads LGHDT; CDR2 reads YNNKEL (reference sequence). CDR3 nucleotides: TGTGCCAGCAGCCATTCCGGGACTAGCGGCTACGAGCAGTACTTC. Its protein is CASSHSGTSGYEQYF.

The chain carries TRBV2 and TRBJ1-5; TRBD1 agrees at 7 bases. V gave up 6 bases and J gave up 2 bases; unmatched junction bases: 7. Germline V lookup: CDR1 SNHLY, CDR2 FYNNEI. The CDR3 runs to 15 residues. The CDR3 DNA reads as TGTGCCAGCAGCCCACTCACAGGGGGCAATCAGCCCCAGCATTTT. This gives the protein CASSPLTGGNQPQHF.

The rearrangement joins TRBV19 to TRBJ1-4; 8 bases match TRBD1. Germline V gives CDR1 LNHDA, CDR2 SQIVND (reference sequence). This CDR3 contains 13 residues. The V segment lost 3 bases and the J segment 7 bases; nucleotides outside the gene matches: 1. The CDR3 protein is CASSMDRVEKLFF. CDR3 DNA: TGTGCCAGTAGTATGGACAGGGTTGAAAAACTGTTTTTT.

The chain is built from TRBV9 and TRBJ1-2, with D unresolved. The CDR3 length is 14 residues. Trimming cost V 1 base and J 0 bases, with 7 bases left between them. Per the germline V gene, CDR1 is SGDLS and CDR2 is YYNGEE. The CDR3 bases are TGTGCCAGCAGCGTATCAGGAACTAACTATGGCTACACCTTC. It encodes CASSVSGTNYGYTF. The variable domain in full, with the rest retrieved from reference TRBV9 and TRBJ1-2, is DSGVTQTPKHLITATGQRVTLRCSPRSGDLSVYWYQQSLDQGLQFLIQYYNGEERAKGNILERFSAQQFPDLHSELNLSSLELGDSALYFCASSVSGTNYGYTFGSGTRLTVV.

The genes are TRBV5-1 and TRBJ1-2; weak D call: TRBD1 (6 bases). This CDR3 contains 14 residues. The ends were cut back, 5 bases at V and 3 bases at J, with 14 bases in the middle. From germline, CDR1 is SGHRS and CDR2 YFSETQ. The CDR3 region has the DNA TGCGCCAGCAGAGAAGGGGGTAGCGACTATGGCTACACCTTC. Protein: CASREGGSDYGYTF.

The rearrangement joins TRBV21-1 to TRBJ2-1; TRBD1, the table's D call, lacks a check against the DNA. TRBV21-1 is given as a pseudogene. This CDR3 has 16 amino acids. In DNA, the CDR3 is TGTGCCAGCAGCACCCTGGGACAGGGGCACGCAAATGAGCAGTTCTTC. Residues: CASSTLGQGHANEQFF.

The table lists this clone with a few counts. At the DNA level, this CDR3 is encoded by other sequences in the same sample as well. This chain joins TRBV7-9 and TRBJ2-5; a possible D gene is TRBD1 (6 bases). The V end lost 1 base, the J end lost 4 bases, and 10 bases lay between the germline ends. The CDR3 is 14 residues long. Per germline, CDR1 SEHNR and CDR2 FQNEAQ (reference sequence). The CDR3 DNA sequence: TGTGCCAGCAGCTTAGGGGGGCCCGGAGAGACCCAGTACTTC. Translating it yields CASSLGGPGETQYF.

The chain is built from TRBV7-2 and TRBJ2-4; 7 bases agree with TRBD1. The germline V gene has CDR1 SGHTA and CDR2 FQGNSA. The CDR3 is made up of 13 amino acids. V was pared by 1 base and J by 12 bases, with 6 bases of the junction left unmatched. CDR3 nucleotides: TGTGCCAGCAGCTTAGAACAGGGACAGAATCAGTACTTC. Encoded protein: CASSLEQGQNQYF.

Remarks on this clone: Other nucleotide sequences from this sample produce the same CDR3. Here the CDR3 DNA reads TGCAGCGTTGTTGACAACAAAGATACGCAGTATTTT. Translated, it gives CSVVDNKDTQYF. The chain is built from TRBV29-1 and TRBJ2-3; no clear D. The CDR3 is 12 amino acids. Germline V CDR1 and CDR2: SQVTM, ANQGSEA. The V end was cut by 4 bases, the J end by 5 bases, with 10 bases between.

This chain joins TRBV5-5 and TRBJ2-3; 8 positions match TRBD1. The CDR3 runs 14 residues. CDR1 is SGHKS, CDR2 YYEKEE, per germline (reference sequence). With V trimmed by 4 bases and J by 3 bases, 4 bases remained unmatched. CDR3 amino acids: CASSPGQATDTQYF. DNA for the CDR3: TGTGCCAGCAGCCCGGGACAGGCGACAGATACGCAGTATTTT.

The chain uses TRBV15 and TRBJ1-1; D is uncertain. Between the trimmed V and J ends, which lost 0 bases and 7 bases, there was a span of 9 bases. The CDR3 length is 13 residues. Germline loops: CDR1 LNHNV, CDR2 YYDKDF (reference sequence). CDR3 bases: TGTGCCACCAGCAGAGATCAACACCGTGAAGCTTTCTTT. Translating gives CATSRDQHREAFF.

This clone appeared once. The V gene is TRBV28, the J gene TRBJ1-6, with 8 bases that match TRBD1. Germline assignment: CDR1 MDHEN and CDR2 SYDVKM. With V trimmed by 6 bases and J by 3 bases, 10 bases remained unmatched. CDR3 length: 17 residues. DNA for the CDR3: TGTGCCAGCAGAAGCCCGGACAGGGTCGACTATAATTCACCCCTCCACTTT. It encodes CASRSPDRVDYNSPLHF.

V gene TRBV7-6 combines with J gene TRBJ2-5, with TRBD2 identical over 14 bases. The CDR3 totals 21 residues. Germline loops: CDR1 SGHVS, CDR2 FNYEAQ. J lost 0 bases, V lost 5 bases, and 17 bases had no gene match. The CDR3 coding sequence is TGTGCCAGCAGCCGATCTTCTCCACCCGGGACTAGCGGGGGCGACCAAGAGACCCAGTACTTC. Its translation: CASSRSSPPGTSGGDQETQYF.

This chain links TRBV12-1 with TRBJ2-5; the table's TRBD1 call for D was not verified on the DNA. TRBV12-1 is annotated as a pseudogene. CDR3 length: 16 amino acids. The CDR3 spells CASSSPGQGTRETQYF. CDR3 coding DNA: TGTGCCAGCAGCTCTCCGGGACAGGGGACCCGGGAGACCCAGTACTTC.

The CDR3 DNA reads TGTGCCAGTAGCGATTTAGCCTTAGCCAAAAACATTCAGTACTTC. Translated, it gives CASSDLALAKNIQYF. V gene TRBV19 combines with J gene TRBJ2-4, with D unclear. CDR1 and CDR2 (germline): LNHDA, SQIVND (reference sequence). CDR3 length: 15 amino acids. With 6 bases removed from V and 0 bases from J, the gap between germline ends came to 12 bases.